A single sample is the source of the 28 T cell receptor beta chains below, sequenced in a study of T cell responses to AZD1222 COVID-19 vaccine. Profiling relied on immunoSEQ multiplex PCR, and the TCRdb table lists in-frame clones only, not all of them. The table includes over 70,000 clones, approximately 91% detected once. The sequenced sample was peripheral blood, obtained on day 0 of AZD1222 vaccination. Receptors originate from an adult in good health.

The chain couples TRBV30 to TRBJ2-3, with D unresolved. This CDR3 has 13 residues. Trimming left V 3 bases short and J 1 base short, with 8 bases between. Germline CDR1 and CDR2: GTSNPN and SVGIG (reference sequence). The CDR3 protein is CAWRVVGTDTQYF. CDR3 nucleotide sequence: TGTGCCTGGAGGGTGGTGGGCACAGATACGCAGTATTTT. Complete variable domain (other parts from reference TRBV30 and TRBJ2-3): SQTIHQWPATLVQPVGSPLSLECTVEGTSNPNLYWYRQAAGRGLQLLFYSVGIGQISSEVPQNLSASRPQDRQFILSSKKLLLSDSGFYLCAWRVVGTDTQYFGPGTRLTVL.

The genes are TRBV5-4 and TRBJ1-6, with 10 bases that match TRBD1. The CDR3 runs 13 residues. V dropped 4 bases and J dropped 11; count of bases not matched to a gene: 3. Germline-derived CDR1 and CDR2 are SGHNT and YYREEE (reference sequence). The CDR3: CASSVGQGAPLHF. The CDR3 coding sequence is TGTGCCAGCAGCGTTGGACAGGGGGCACCCCTCCACTTT. Drawing the rest from reference TRBV5-4 and TRBJ1-6, the complete variable domain is ETGVTQSPTHLIKTRGQQVTLRCSSQSGHNTVSWYQQALGQGPQFIFQYYREEENGRGNFPPRFSGLQFPNYSSELNVNALELDDSALYLCASSVGQGAPLHFGNGTRLTVT.

This chain connects TRBV7-7 to TRBJ2-1; D is perhaps TRBD1 or TRBD2 (6 bases each). V dropped 5 bases and J dropped 2 bases, with 13 bases sitting between them. The CDR3 is made up of 15 amino acids. Germline V gives CDR1 SSHAT, CDR2 FNYEAQ (reference sequence). This CDR3 reads CASSPSRGAYNEQFF. The CDR3 DNA reads TGTGCCAGCAGCCCTAGTAGGGGGGCCTACAATGAGCAGTTCTTC.

The rearrangement links TRBV7-9 to TRBJ2-5; 9 nucleotides line up with TRBD2. The CDR3 loop spans 13 amino acids. Germline values: CDR1 SEHNR, CDR2 FQNEAQ (reference sequence). Trimming took 5 bases from V and 4 from J; bases not matched to a gene: 2. This chain's CDR3 is CASSRAGGETQYF. The CDR3 nucleotides are TGTGCCAGCAGCAGAGCGGGAGGAGAGACCCAGTACTTC.

This chain uses TRBV7-2 with TRBJ1-5; D unresolved. V shed 2 bases and J shed 5 bases, with 7 bases lying between them. CDR1 is SGHTA and CDR2 is FQGNSA in the germline V gene. The CDR3 runs to 13 residues. CDR3 bases: TGTGCCAGCAGCTTATGGAAGGATCAGCCCCAGCATTTT. Its protein product is CASSLWKDQPQHF.

The chain combines TRBV5-1 with TRBJ2-7; 12 bases are a match to TRBD2. Germline CDR1 SGHRS, CDR2 YFSETQ. With V trimmed by 4 bases and J by 4 bases, 3 bases remained unmatched. This CDR3 has 14 amino acids. CDR3: CASSHGLAGYEQYF. In nucleotides, the CDR3 is TGCGCCAGCAGCCATGGACTAGCGGGATACGAGCAGTACTTC.

V usage is TRBV28 and J usage is TRBJ2-7, with 10 bases lining up with TRBD2. The CDR3 runs to 18 residues. V trimming: 6 bases; J trimming: 2 bases; junction bases outside the gene matches: 16. Looked up from germline, CDR1 is MDHEN and CDR2 is SYDVKM. CDR3 in amino acids: CASRGVPSGSSLAYEQYF. In nucleotides, the CDR3 is TGTGCCAGCAGGGGGGTCCCTAGCGGGAGTTCTTTGGCCTACGAGCAGTACTTC.

The chain has TRBV7-2 and TRBJ1-1; tentatively, D is TRBD1 (5 bases). This CDR3 is 12 amino acids long. Per germline, CDR1 SGHTA and CDR2 FQGNSA. Trimming left V 1 base short and J 12 bases short, with 12 bases between. CDR3 DNA sequence: TGTGCCAGCAGCTTAGTGGGGCGGGGCCCTTTCTTT. Amino acids: CASSLVGRGPFF. Variable domain in full (rest from reference TRBV7-2 and TRBJ1-1): GAGVSQSPSNKVTEKGKDVELRCDPISGHTALYWYRQSLGQGLEFLIYFQGNSAPDKSGLPSDRFSAERTGGSVSTLTIQRTQQEDSAVYLCASSLVGRGPFFGQGTRLTVV.

The genes are TRBV4-1 and TRBJ2-7, with 11 bases identical to TRBD1. Germline-derived CDR1 and CDR2 are MGHRA and YSYEKL. V lost 0 bases and J lost 2; bases outside the gene matches: 3. This CDR3 region has 16 residues. DNA for the CDR3: TGCGCCAGCAGCCAAGACGCGGGACAGGGGGCCTACGAGCAGTACTTC. Translated, it gives CASSQDAGQGAYEQYF.

On this clone itself: A read error may account for a junction end that differs from germline. This chain connects TRBV3-1 (or the pseudogene TRBV3-2) to TRBJ1-5; unclear D gene. Germline V gives CDR1 LGHDT, CDR2 YNNKEL (reference sequence). The CDR3 extends over 15 amino acids. CDR3 sequence reads: CASTQTVTGGQPQHF. CDR3 DNA: TGTGCCAGCACCCAAACGGTGACCGGCGGACAGCCCCAGCATTTT.

The rearrangement links TRBV7-9 to TRBJ1-1; TRBD1 matches 8 bases. With V trimmed by 2 bases and J by 6 bases, 2 bases remained unmatched. CDR1 is SEHNR, CDR2 FQNEAQ, per germline (reference sequence). This CDR3 is 13 amino acids long. The DNA for the CDR3 is TGTGCCAGCAGCTTACAGGGGGCTCCTGAAGCTTTCTTT. Encoded protein: CASSLQGAPEAFF.

For the CDR3, the DNA is TGTGCCAGCAGTCCCCGACAGGGGGACACTGAAGCTTTCTTT. Its translation: CASSPRQGDTEAFF. The J gene is TRBJ1-1, the V gene TRBV27, with TRBD1 matching over 9 bases. The CDR3 loop spans 14 amino acids. Germline assignment: CDR1 MNHEY and CDR2 SMNVEV (reference sequence). With 5 bases clipped from V and 3 bases from J, the junction kept 4 bases outside the gene matches.

The chain combines TRBV19 with TRBJ1-2, with unresolved D. CDR1 LNHDA and CDR2 SQIVND come from the germline V gene (reference sequence). Trimming removed 3 bases from V and 0 bases from J, with 11 bases in between. CDR3 size: 15 residues. CDR3 bases: TGTGCCAGTAGTATTAGCGGCATAGCTAACTATGGCTACACCTTC. As protein: CASSISGIANYGYTF.

The CDR3 region has the DNA TGCGCCAGCAGCTTGGGGGGCGACGCGCCTCAAGAGACCCAGTACTTC. Translating it yields CASSLGGDAPQETQYF. The chain couples TRBV5-1 to TRBJ2-5; D is possibly TRBD1 (5 bases). The V end lost 0 bases, the J end lost 2 bases, and 14 bases lay between the germline ends. This CDR3 has 16 residues. Germline CDR1 and CDR2: SGHRS and YFSETQ.

With respect to this clone: One end of the junction is discordant with germline, which a read error may explain. The CDR3 coding sequence is TGTGCCAGCAGCGAAGGTGGGGCCAACGTCCTGACTTTC. Amino acids: CASSEGGANVLTF. The V and J genes are TRBV2 and TRBJ2-6; D is unclear. The CDR3 is 13 amino acids. Germline assignment: CDR1 SNHLY and CDR2 FYNNEI.

The chain uses TRBV7-3 and TRBJ2-5, with D possibly being TRBD2 (7 bases). The germline CDR1 and CDR2 sequences are SGHTA and FQGTGA. This CDR3 is 15 amino acids long. The V gene lost 8 bases and the J gene lost 5 bases, with 21 bases spanning the gap. CDR3 DNA sequence: TGTGCCAGCGGAACAGGGATCGGGAGGCAGGAGACCCAGTACTTC. It codes for CASGTGIGRQETQYF.

This clone came up once. The rearrangement uses TRBV4-2 and TRBJ1-2, with a weak D call TRBD1 (6 bases). The CDR3 loop spans 18 amino acids. The V and J ends lost 0 bases and 6 bases respectively, with 23 bases between them. From germline, CDR1 is LGHNA and CDR2 YNFKEQ. CDR3 sequence: CASSQDPPGAKFGNGYTF. CDR3 coding DNA: TGTGCCAGCAGCCAAGATCCCCCAGGGGCGAAGTTTGGGAATGGCTACACCTTC.

This chain links TRBV6-2 or TRBV6-3 with TRBJ1-4; perhaps TRBD1 as D (6 bases). Germline V lookup: CDR1 MNHEY, CDR2 SVGEGT. The CDR3 has 13 amino acids. Trimming left V 5 bases short and J 5 bases short, with 9 bases between. CDR3 sequence: CASSGQLNEKLFF. The CDR3 DNA reads as TGTGCCAGCAGTGGACAGCTAAATGAAAAACTGTTTTTT.

This clone was counted a single time. The chain has TRBV24-1 and TRBJ1-2; D is perhaps TRBD1 (6 bases). Trimming took off 5 bases at V and 2 bases at J, with 20 bases between the two ends. The CDR3 spans 17 residues. Germline CDR1 and CDR2: KGHDR and SFDVKD. The CDR3 region is CATSAGGGTNTNYGYTF. The CDR3 DNA reads as TGTGCCACCAGTGCCGGGGGCGGAACCAACACAAACTATGGCTACACCTTC.

J is TRBJ2-2 and V is TRBV4-2; D remains ambiguous. Germline V gene sequence: CDR1 LGHNA, CDR2 YNFKEQ. V was pared by 1 base and J by 1 base, with 19 bases between. The CDR3 contains 19 residues. CDR3 amino acids: CASSQVPPTAALNTGELFF. CDR3 bases: TGTGCCAGCAGCCAAGTGCCCCCGACGGCAGCGCTGAACACCGGGGAGCTGTTTTTT.

The chain recombines TRBV5-1 with TRBJ2-3, with TRBD2 as a possible D gene (6 bases). CDR1 is SGHRS and CDR2 is YFSETQ in the germline V gene. The CDR3 consists of 13 residues. With 0 bases removed from V and 4 bases from J, the gap between germline ends came to 6 bases. The CDR3, as DNA: TGCGCCAGCAGCTTGGGCGGGGCAGATACGCAGTATTTT. Protein sequence: CASSLGGADTQYF.

This rearrangement joins TRBV7-9 to TRBJ2-1; D uncertain. Germline CDR1 and CDR2: SEHNR and FQNEAQ (reference sequence). CDR3 length: 13 residues. The ends were cut back, 1 base at V and 2 bases at J, with 3 bases in the middle. Here the CDR3 reads CASSLGAYNEQFF. For the CDR3, the DNA is TGTGCCAGCAGCTTAGGTGCCTACAATGAGCAGTTCTTC.

This clone was counted a single time. CDR3 amino acids: CASSEDSAGNTIYF. The CDR3 DNA reads as TGTGCCAGTAGTGAAGACTCTGCTGGAAACACCATATATTTT. This chain links TRBV19 with TRBJ1-3; D unclear. Trimming left V 5 bases short and J 2 bases short, with 10 bases between. Per germline, CDR1 LNHDA and CDR2 SQIVND (reference sequence). This CDR3 is built from 14 residues.

V usage is TRBV28 and J usage is TRBJ1-3; maybe TRBD1 (5 bases). The CDR3 is made up of 15 amino acids. Per germline, CDR1 MDHEN and CDR2 SYDVKM. Trimming took off 3 bases at V and 3 bases at J, with 12 bases between the two ends. The CDR3 here is CASSLLTGGGNTIYF. The CDR3 DNA is TGTGCCAGCAGTTTGCTGACGGGGGGTGGAAACACCATATATTTT.

DNA for the CDR3: TGTGCCAGCAGTTACGCGGACTACACAGATACGCAGTATTTT. Its protein product is CASSYADYTDTQYF. The chain has TRBV6-5 and TRBJ2-3; tentatively, D is TRBD2 (6 bases). The CDR3 covers 14 residues. Between the trimmed V and J ends, which lost 2 bases and 2 bases, there was a span of 8 bases. Germline V gives CDR1 MNHEY, CDR2 SVGAGI.

The V and J genes are TRBV5-4 and TRBJ1-6; TRBD1 aligns across 7 bases. The V gene end was trimmed by 4 bases and the J gene end by 7 bases; junction bases not matched to a gene: 8. The CDR3 spans 15 residues. Germline CDR1 is SGHNT and CDR2 is YYREEE (reference sequence). The CDR3: CASSLRGGQNSPLHF. DNA of the CDR3: TGTGCCAGCAGCCTTAGGGGGGGACAGAATTCACCCCTCCACTTT.

The chain uses TRBV5-6 and TRBJ1-1; D might be TRBD1 (6 bases). V lost 4 bases to trimming and J lost 5 bases, with 24 bases between them. CDR1 and CDR2 (germline): SGHDT, YYEEEE. This CDR3 contains 17 residues. CDR3 in DNA: TGTGCCAGCAGCACCTCAACGGGAGGGGGAGTTGAAACTGAAGCTTTCTTT. It translates to CASSTSTGGGVETEAFF.

The V gene is TRBV2, the J gene TRBJ2-2; unclear D gene. Per germline, CDR1 SNHLY and CDR2 FYNNEI. This CDR3 spans 12 amino acids. Trimming stripped 1 base from V and 6 bases from J, with 3 bases between. CDR3 in DNA: TGTGCCAGCAGTGAAGGCCCCGGGGAGCTGTTTTTT. This translates into CASSEGPGELFF.